This T cell receptor (beta chain) was sequenced for a study of blood T cell repertoires in COVID-19. Only in-frame clones appear in the TCRdb table, and some are missing; sequencing was by immunoSEQ multiplex PCR. Among over 55,000 clones listed, about 88% were seen once. Trimming removed 4 bases from V and 4 bases from J, with 17 bases in between. The germline V gene encodes CDR1 SGHNT and CDR2 YYREEE (reference sequence). The CDR3 consists of 15 residues. The rearrangement uses TRBV5-4 and TRBJ1-1; possible D gene TRBD1, 5 bases. Sequencing was performed on peripheral blood. This receptor was identified in a human donor with active COVID-19. The donor label of this sample is uncertain. For the CDR3, the DNA is TGTGCCAGCAGCCGGGGGTCAGGGCCCCTCACTGAAGCTTTCTTT. Its translation: CASSRGSGPLTEAFF.